The clone carrying this T cell receptor beta chain has ten or more counts. This sample was taken from a study of T-cell reconstitution after alpha-beta-depleted transplantation in children. The CDR3 loop spans 14 amino acids. V gave up 6 bases and J gave up 4 bases, with 13 bases separating them. It was with unique molecular identifiers that the TCRbeta library was prepared. Each CDR3 protein gets one entry after TCRdb re-called the PCR reads with MiXCR. The table records some 640,000 distinct CDR3 sequences, about 15% of them present only once. The chain uses TRBV12-3 or TRBV12-4 and TRBJ2-1, with TRBD2 as a possible D gene (5 bases). The specimen was PBMCs from the stem cell graft donor, collected from the stem cell graft. The TCR was taken from a human donor who donated a stem cell graft to a child with acute myeloid leukemia. As DNA, the CDR3 is TGTGCCAGCAGAGGAACCCGGGATTACAATGAGCAGTTCTTC. It specifies CASRGTRDYNEQFF.